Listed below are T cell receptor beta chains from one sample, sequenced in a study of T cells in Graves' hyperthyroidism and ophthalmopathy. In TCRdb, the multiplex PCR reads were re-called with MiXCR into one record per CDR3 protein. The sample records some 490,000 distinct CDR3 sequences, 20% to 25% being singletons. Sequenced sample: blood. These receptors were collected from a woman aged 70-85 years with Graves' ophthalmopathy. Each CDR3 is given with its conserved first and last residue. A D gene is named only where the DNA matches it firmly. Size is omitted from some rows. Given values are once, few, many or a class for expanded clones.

CASSEAGGTGELFF	TGTGCCAGCAGTGAAGCGGGAGGGACCGGGGAGCTGTTTTTT	TRBJ2-2	many	TRBD2	TRBV28
CASSFPNQGEQYF	TGTGCCAGCAGCTTCCCTAACCAAGGGGAGCAGTACTTC	TRBJ2-7	.	.	TRBV7-2
CATSLGTASTDTQYF	TGTGCCACCAGCCTTGGGACAGCCAGTACAGATACGCAGTATTTT	TRBJ2-3	.	TRBD1	TRBV15
CASSLAQTGELFF	TGTGCCAGCAGCTTAGCCCAGACCGGGGAGCTGTTTTTT	TRBJ2-2	few	.	TRBV11-2
CSVDVDRDYGYTF	TGCAGCGTCGATGTGGACAGGGACTATGGCTACACCTTC	TRBJ1-2	few	TRBD1	TRBV29-1
CAISGVPGQKAEAFF	TGTGCCATCAGTGGGGTACCGGGACAGAAAGCTGAAGCTTTCTTT	TRBJ1-1	many	TRBD1	TRBV10-3
CASTVPAYEQYF	TGTGCCAGCACGGTCCCCGCCTACGAGCAGTACTTC	TRBJ2-7	.	.	TRBV5-5
CASSSGQVGTDTQYF	TGTGCCAGCAGTTCGGGACAGGTGGGGACAGATACGCAGTATTTT	TRBJ2-3	many	TRBD1	TRBV28
CAGSEYVRGSAKLFF	TGTGCCGGCAGTGAATACGTACGCGGGTCTGCAAAACTGTTTTTT	TRBJ1-4	.	.	TRBV6-1
CASLMTGTGGAEQYF	TGTGCCAGCCTAATGACCGGGACAGGGGGAGCCGAGCAGTACTTC	TRBJ2-7	few	TRBD1	TRBV12-3/TRBV12-4
CAWSAKTGEVVKLFF	TGTGCCTGGAGTGCGAAGACAGGGGAGGTGGTAAAACTGTTTTTT	TRBJ1-4	.	TRBD1	TRBV30
CASSLSTGPTDTQYF	TGCGCCAGCAGCTTAAGTACGGGGCCGACAGATACGCAGTATTTT	TRBJ2-3	.	.	TRBV5-1
CASSERQGLVYGYTF	TGTGCCAGCAGTGAGAGGCAGGGGCTAGTCTATGGCTACACCTTC	TRBJ1-2	.	.	TRBV2
CATSRGEGLDNEQFF	TGTGCCACCAGCAGAGGGGAAGGGTTGGACAATGAGCAGTTCTTC	TRBJ2-1	few	.	TRBV15
CAWRPSTDYGYTF	TGTGCCTGGAGACCTTCGACAGACTATGGCTACACCTTC	TRBJ1-2	.	.	TRBV30
CSARGLLGTSSYEQYF	TGCAGTGCTAGAGGCCTCCTCGGGACCTCCTCATACGAGCAGTACTTC	TRBJ2-7	few	.	TRBV20-1
CASSLRGSGSHNEQFF	TGTGCCAGCAGCTTACGCGGTAGCGGGAGCCACAATGAGCAGTTCTTC	TRBJ2-1	many	TRBD2	TRBV11-3
CASRLDLNSGEQYF	TGTGCCAGCAGACTAGACTTGAACAGTGGCGAGCAGTACTTC	TRBJ2-7	many	.	TRBV12-3/TRBV12-4
CASSLTGVHSGANVLTF	TGCGCCAGCAGCTTGACAGGGGTCCACTCTGGGGCCAACGTCCTGACTTTC	TRBJ2-6	few	TRBD1	TRBV5-1
CASSGQGVTYEQYF	TGTGCCAGCAGCGGACAGGGGGTGACATACGAGCAGTACTTC	TRBJ2-7	.	TRBD1	TRBV5-4
CASSPTGLHGYTF	TGTGCCAGCAGCCCTACAGGGTTGCATGGCTACACCTTC	TRBJ1-2	.	.	TRBV5-6
CASSQAPGANTEAFF	TGTGCCAGCAGCCAAGCGCCAGGGGCGAACACTGAAGCTTTCTTT	TRBJ1-1	many	.	TRBV3-1
CSAGSLAGGMAGELFF	TGCAGTGCTGGTTCTCTAGCGGGAGGCATGGCCGGGGAGCTGTTTTTT	TRBJ2-2	once	TRBD2	TRBV20-1
CASSLNGQGLNIQYF	TGTGCCAGCAGCTTGAATGGACAGGGGCTAAACATTCAGTACTTC	TRBJ2-4	.	TRBD1	TRBV5-6
CASSLLWGGAETQYF	TGTGCCAGCAGTTTACTATGGGGGGGGGCAGAGACCCAGTACTTC	TRBJ2-5	.	.	TRBV12-3/TRBV12-4
CASSLVGASVSTDTQYF	TGCGCCAGCAGCTTGGTCGGTGCTAGCGTTAGCACAGATACGCAGTATTTT	TRBJ2-3	.	.	TRBV5-1
CASSSTSGNNEQFF	TGTGCCAGCAGTTCGACTAGCGGGAACAATGAGCAGTTCTTC	TRBJ2-1	many	TRBD2	TRBV28
CASSQGLQVEAQYF	TGTGCCAGCAGCCAAGGCTTACAGGTCGAGGCGCAGTATTTT	TRBJ2-3	few	.	TRBV3-1
CAWSVGLLYEQYF	TGTGCCTGGAGTGTAGGGCTGCTCTACGAGCAGTACTTC	TRBJ2-7	few	.	TRBV30
CASSYSGRRTSGWFSYNEQFF	TGTGCCAGCAGTTACAGTGGGCGCCGGACTAGCGGGTGGTTCTCCTACAATGAGCAGTTCTTC	TRBJ2-1	once	TRBD2	TRBV6-5
CASSLLAGGEQYF	TGTGCCAGCAGCTTACTTGCAGGGGGCGAGCAGTACTTC	TRBJ2-7	many	TRBD1	TRBV11-2
CAWCSGYSPLHF	TGTGCCTGGTGCAGCGGGTATTCACCCCTCCACTTT	TRBJ1-6	.	.	TRBV30
CASSFDRGVTEAFF	TGTGCCAGCAGTTTCGACAGGGGAGTCACTGAAGCTTTCTTT	TRBJ1-1	.	TRBD1	TRBV12-3/TRBV12-4
CASSPTGRGGNQPQHF	TGTGCCAGCTCACCAACAGGCAGGGGGGGCAATCAGCCCCAGCATTTT	TRBJ1-5	few	TRBD1	TRBV18
CASRRDRGANQPQHF	TGTGCCAGCAGACGGGACAGGGGCGCGAATCAGCCCCAGCATTTT	TRBJ1-5	many	TRBD1	TRBV2
CASSPSPSGGTFTDTQYF	TGTGCCAGCAGCCCATCCCCTAGCGGGGGGACTTTCACAGATACGCAGTATTTT	TRBJ2-3	.	TRBD2	TRBV5-5
CASGLGTGATYEQYF	TGTGCCAGCGGCCTCGGGACAGGGGCCACCTACGAGCAGTACTTC	TRBJ2-7	many	TRBD1	TRBV6-1
CASSRTGGKYEQYF	TGTGCCAGCAGCCGGACAGGGGGCAAGTACGAGCAGTACTTC	TRBJ2-7	.	TRBD1	TRBV6-2/TRBV6-3
CASSLLEGYGYTF	TGTGCCAGCAGCCTACTGGAGGGGTATGGCTACACCTTC	TRBJ1-2	.	.	TRBV9
CASSLTPTGQETQYF	TGTGCCAGCAGCTTGACGCCCACGGGACAAGAGACCCAGTACTTC	TRBJ2-5	few	.	TRBV5-6
CASSIPTGQAKGTEAFF	TGTGCCAGTAGTATCCCAACCGGACAGGCGAAGGGCACTGAAGCTTTCTTT	TRBJ1-1	.	TRBD1	TRBV19
CASSPLTSGHNEQFF	TGTGCCAGCAGCCCCCTGACTAGCGGCCACAATGAGCAGTTCTTC	TRBJ2-1	.	TRBD2	TRBV3-1
CASSRSAGVSTDTQYF	TGTGCCAGCAGCCGTTCTGCGGGAGTCAGCACAGATACGCAGTATTTT	TRBJ2-3	.	TRBD2	TRBV6-1
CASSELGPNGYTF	TGTGCCAGCAGTGAATTAGGGCCTAATGGCTACACCTTC	TRBJ1-2	many	.	TRBV6-1
CASSLGGSGNEKLFF	TGCGCCAGCAGCTTAGGGGGATCTGGTAATGAAAAACTGTTTTTT	TRBJ1-4	once	.	TRBV5-1
CASSPRTGGGSEELFF	TGTGCCAGCAGCCCCAGGACAGGGGGTGGGAGTGAAGAACTGTTTTTT	TRBJ1-4	.	TRBD1	TRBV28
CASSWGPRGPYNEQFF	TGTGCCAGCAGCTGGGGACCCAGAGGGCCTTACAATGAGCAGTTCTTC	TRBJ2-1	.	.	TRBV7-2
CASSIGDGPQETQYF	TGTGCCAGTAGTATAGGGGATGGGCCACAAGAGACCCAGTACTTC	TRBJ2-5	.	.	TRBV19
CASSEGRLAVTDTQYF	TGCGCCAGCAGTGAGGGCAGACTAGCGGTGACAGATACGCAGTATTTT	TRBJ2-3	.	TRBD2	TRBV10-2
CASSSLDFNEQYF	TGTGCCAGCAGCTCCCTGGACTTTAACGAGCAGTACTTC	TRBJ2-7	many	.	TRBV7-8
CATSDPGLVEQFF	TGTGCCACCAGTGACCCCGGACTAGTTGAGCAGTTCTTC	TRBJ2-1	.	TRBD2	TRBV24-1